What follows describes a single T cell receptor (beta chain). TCRdb's table, derived via immunoSEQ multiplex PCR, lists solely in-frame clones and lacks some. Among about 51,000 clones listed, roughly 78% were seen once. This record belongs to a study of early stage breast cancer tumors. With 5 bases clipped from V and 8 bases from J, the junction kept 14 bases outside the gene matches. The germline V gene has CDR1 LNHDA and CDR2 SQIVND (reference sequence). The CDR3 runs to 15 residues. The clonotype comes from a person between 35 and 49 years old with breast cancer. This chain uses TRBV19 with TRBJ1-2; 7 bases align to TRBD1. Sequenced sample: blood. This chain's CDR3 is CASSHARSQGVGYTF. The DNA for the CDR3 is TGTGCCAGTAGTCATGCCCGCTCGCAGGGGGTCGGCTACACCTTC. Complete variable domain (other parts from reference TRBV19 and TRBJ1-2): DGGITQSPKYLFRKEGQNVTLSCEQNLNHDAMYWYRQDPGQGLRLIYYSQIVNDFQKGDIAEGYSVSREKKESFPLTVTSAQKNPTAFYLCASSHARSQGVGYTFGSGTRLTVV.